This passage covers 9 T cell receptor beta chains from one sample sequenced in a study of tumor-infiltrating lymphocytes in localized non-small cell lung cancer. Sequenced by immunoSEQ multiplex PCR; TCRdb stores in-frame clones only, minus some. The table has about 8,400 clones, around 79% seen once. Specimen: uninvolved lung tissue not adjacent to the tumor. The receptor source for this set is a human donor with non-small cell lung cancer.

The V gene is TRBV2, the J gene TRBJ2-2; tentative D call: TRBD2 (6 bases). Trimming took 7 bases from V and 6 from J, leaving 18 bases between them. Germline loops: CDR1 SNHLY, CDR2 FYNNEI. CDR3 size: 15 residues. CDR3 region: CASTSGLGEAGELFF. DNA for the CDR3: TGTGCCAGCACCTCGGGACTGGGGGAGGCCGGGGAGCTGTTTTTT.

This chain uses TRBV5-1 with TRBJ2-1, with 11 nucleotides matching TRBD1. The junction had 7 bases not matched to a gene; V was cut back by 5 bases and J by 6 bases. CDR3 length: 15 amino acids. Germline V gives CDR1 SGHRS, CDR2 YFSETQ. CDR3 sequence (DNA): TGCGCCAGCAGGGGGACAGGGGGACTAGTCAATGAGCAGTTCTTC. As protein: CASRGTGGLVNEQFF.

The gene calls are TRBV7-9 and TRBJ2-3; D might be TRBD2 (5 bases). This CDR3 spans 12 amino acids. The germline V and J ends were trimmed by 6 bases and 4 bases, with 8 bases remaining between them. Germline loops: CDR1 SEHNR, CDR2 FQNEAQ (reference sequence). CDR3 in DNA: TGTGCCAGCAGTCTAGCCCCAGATACGCAGTATTTT. Translating gives CASSLAPDTQYF.

V is TRBV28 and J is TRBJ2-7, with 7 bases lining up with TRBD2. Germline CDR1 reads MDHEN; CDR2 reads SYDVKM. V lost 2 bases and J lost 2; bases outside the gene matches: 3. The CDR3 extends over 14 amino acids. The DNA of the CDR3 is TGTGCCAGCAGTTTACCTAGCGGAACCTACGAGCAGTACTTC. The encoded protein is CASSLPSGTYEQYF.

The genes are TRBV19 and TRBJ1-3; D is undetermined. The V end lost 1 base, the J end lost 0 bases, and 4 bases lay between the germline ends. The CDR3 spans 14 residues. Looked up from germline, CDR1 is LNHDA and CDR2 is SQIVND (reference sequence). The CDR3 loop is CASSIGISGNTIYF. The CDR3 nucleotides read TGTGCCAGTAGTATAGGAATCTCTGGAAACACCATATATTTT.

This rearrangement joins TRBV7-6 to TRBJ2-3, with D possibly matching TRBD2 (5 bases). From germline, CDR1 is SGHVS and CDR2 FNYEAQ. The V end was cut by 2 bases, the J end by 0 bases, with 6 bases between. The CDR3 length is 14 residues. The CDR3 region has the DNA TGTGCCAGCAGCTTAAGAGGGAGCACAGATACGCAGTATTTT. It codes for CASSLRGSTDTQYF.

This rearrangement joins TRBV2 to TRBJ1-1; D is undetermined. Germline loops: CDR1 SNHLY, CDR2 FYNNEI. With 4 bases removed from V and 1 base from J, the gap between germline ends came to 10 bases. This CDR3 region has 14 residues. CDR3 DNA: TGTGCCAGCAGTGCCCAGCGGGCGAACACTGAAGCTTTCTTT. Residues: CASSAQRANTEAFF.

This clone was seen a single time. The chain carries TRBV11-2 and TRBJ2-3; D might be TRBD2 (5 bases). The CDR3 sequence is 16 residues long. CDR1 and CDR2 (germline): SGHAT, FQNNGV. Trimming shortened V by 5 bases and J by 6 bases, and 21 bases separated the two germline ends. CDR3 DNA: TGTGCCAGCAGCCCAAGGATAGGATCCGTAGCGGATACGCAGTATTTT. This codes for CASSPRIGSVADTQYF.

J is TRBJ1-1 and V is TRBV7-2, with 7 bases aligning to TRBD1. This CDR3 is 13 amino acids long. With 5 bases clipped from V and 5 bases from J, the junction kept 5 bases outside the gene matches. Per the germline V gene, CDR1 is SGHTA and CDR2 is FQGNSA. The CDR3 nucleotides read TGTGCCAGCAGCACGACAGGGACAACTGAAGCTTTCTTT. This codes for CASSTTGTTEAFF.